These T cell receptor beta chains were read from a single sample in a study of shared clonotypes between healthy human individuals. Sequencing was performed with immunoSEQ multiplex PCR; in TCRdb, only in-frame clones are kept and a portion is missing. The table includes over 1.5 million clones, 98% detected once. The sample consisted of naive CD4+ T cells sorted from blood. These receptors originate from a young man in good health. Both conserved end residues are part of each CDR3. The D gene is left open where the match is weak. Size is stated for part of the rows, as once, few or many counts, or as a class when the clone is expanded.

v_gene: TRBV28; abundance: -; j_gene: TRBJ2-1; d_gene: -; CDR3aa: CASSDSMAYNEQFF; CDR3nt: TGTGCCAGCAGTGACTCTATGGCCTACAATGAGCAGTTCTTC
v_gene: TRBV4-2; abundance: -; j_gene: TRBJ2-1; d_gene: TRBD2; CDR3aa: CASSLGLAGNDEQFF; CDR3nt: TGTGCCAGCAGCCTGGGACTAGCGGGAAACGATGAGCAGTTCTTC
v_gene: TRBV6-1; abundance: -; j_gene: TRBJ2-7; d_gene: TRBD1; CDR3aa: CASGTGASYEQYF; CDR3nt: TGTGCCAGCGGGACAGGGGCCTCCTACGAGCAGTACTTC
v_gene: TRBV29-1; abundance: once; j_gene: TRBJ2-7; d_gene: -; CDR3aa: CSVGPGSYEQYF; CDR3nt: TGCAGCGTTGGTCCGGGTTCCTACGAGCAGTACTTC
v_gene: TRBV7-7; abundance: -; j_gene: TRBJ2-2; d_gene: -; CDR3aa: CASSHKVPGAPGELFF; CDR3nt: TGTGCCAGCAGCCACAAGGTCCCAGGGGCCCCCGGGGAGCTGTTTTTT
v_gene: TRBV11-2; abundance: once; j_gene: TRBJ2-7; d_gene: TRBD1; CDR3aa: CASSPDRVILYEQYF; CDR3nt: TGTGCCAGCAGCCCCGACAGGGTTATCCTTTACGAGCAGTACTTC
v_gene: TRBV2; abundance: -; j_gene: TRBJ2-7; d_gene: -; CDR3aa: CASSASSYEQYF; CDR3nt: TGTGCCAGCAGTGCATCCTCCTACGAGCAGTACTTC
v_gene: TRBV19; abundance: -; j_gene: TRBJ2-7; d_gene: -; CDR3aa: CASSTGVGTYEQYF; CDR3nt: TGTGCCAGTAGTACGGGAGTGGGCACCTACGAGCAGTACTTC
v_gene: TRBV4-1; abundance: -; j_gene: TRBJ1-2; d_gene: -; CDR3aa: CASSQERRALGGYTF; CDR3nt: TGCGCCAGCAGCCAAGAGCGCAGGGCCCTTGGTGGCTACACCTTC
v_gene: TRBV28; abundance: -; j_gene: TRBJ2-1; d_gene: -; CDR3aa: CASRGTPRLEQFF; CDR3nt: TGTGCCAGCAGGGGGACGCCGAGGCTAGAGCAGTTCTTC
v_gene: TRBV5-6; abundance: -; j_gene: TRBJ1-5; d_gene: -; CDR3aa: CASSSKGQGNQPQHF; CDR3nt: TGTGCCAGCAGCTCGAAAGGGCAGGGCAATCAGCCCCAGCATTTT
v_gene: TRBV7-9; abundance: once; j_gene: TRBJ2-5; d_gene: TRBD2; CDR3aa: CASSSSGGGPWETQYF; CDR3nt: TGTGCCAGCAGCTCCTCTGGGGGAGGGCCGTGGGAGACCCAGTACTTC
v_gene: TRBV2; abundance: -; j_gene: TRBJ1-3; d_gene: -; CDR3aa: CASSEVGRSGGNTIYF; CDR3nt: TGTGCCAGCAGTGAAGTCGGGCGTAGTGGGGGAAACACCATATATTTT
v_gene: TRBV7-2; abundance: -; j_gene: TRBJ2-2; d_gene: TRBD2; CDR3aa: CASSASSGTGELFF; CDR3nt: TGTGCCAGCAGCGCCTCTAGCGGCACCGGGGAGCTGTTTTTT
v_gene: TRBV29-1; abundance: -; j_gene: TRBJ2-7; d_gene: TRBD2; CDR3aa: CSARTSGRRSNYEQYF; CDR3nt: TGCAGCGCCCGGACTAGCGGGAGAAGGTCCAACTACGAGCAGTACTTC
v_gene: TRBV19; abundance: -; j_gene: TRBJ1-5; d_gene: -; CDR3aa: CASSIAGIANSNQPQHF; CDR3nt: TGTGCCAGTAGTATCGCGGGTATAGCGAATAGCAATCAGCCCCAGCATTTT
v_gene: TRBV5-4; abundance: -; j_gene: TRBJ2-1; d_gene: TRBD2; CDR3aa: CASSRGTGGFSYNEQFF; CDR3nt: TGTGCCAGCAGCCGAGGGACGGGAGGGTTCTCCTACAATGAGCAGTTCTTC
v_gene: TRBV29-1; abundance: -; j_gene: TRBJ1-1; d_gene: -; CDR3aa: CSVLTQGRDTEAFF; CDR3nt: TGCAGCGTTTTAACGCAGGGGCGAGACACTGAAGCTTTCTTT
v_gene: TRBV2; abundance: -; j_gene: TRBJ1-3; d_gene: -; CDR3aa: CASSLTDRNTIYF; CDR3nt: TGTGCCAGCAGCCTGACAGATCGAAACACCATATATTTT
v_gene: TRBV27; abundance: -; j_gene: TRBJ2-1; d_gene: -; CDR3aa: CASSFRGNYEVGEQFF; CDR3nt: TGTGCCAGCAGTTTCCGCGGGAACTACGAGGTGGGCGAGCAGTTCTTC
v_gene: TRBV29-1; abundance: -; j_gene: TRBJ2-7; d_gene: TRBD1; CDR3aa: CSVTNDRTGGYEQYF; CDR3nt: TGCAGCGTGACCAACGACCGGACAGGGGGCTACGAGCAGTACTTC
v_gene: TRBV7-6; abundance: -; j_gene: TRBJ2-2; d_gene: -; CDR3aa: CASSLVRQGNTGELFF; CDR3nt: TGTGCCAGCAGCTTAGTAAGGCAGGGTAACACCGGGGAGCTGTTTTTT
v_gene: TRBV5-1; abundance: -; j_gene: TRBJ1-1; d_gene: -; CDR3aa: CASSLSGDTEAFF; CDR3nt: TGCGCCAGCAGCTTGTCAGGGGACACTGAAGCTTTCTTT
v_gene: TRBV9; abundance: -; j_gene: TRBJ2-3; d_gene: -; CDR3aa: CASSSKDWQVDTQYF; CDR3nt: TGTGCCAGCAGCTCCAAGGACTGGCAGGTCGATACGCAGTATTTT
v_gene: TRBV7-2; abundance: -; j_gene: TRBJ2-3; d_gene: TRBD2; CDR3aa: CASSKTSGSFDTQYF; CDR3nt: TGTGCCAGCAGCAAGACTAGCGGGAGTTTCGATACGCAGTATTTT
v_gene: TRBV7-2; abundance: -; j_gene: TRBJ2-7; d_gene: TRBD1; CDR3aa: CASSLNRDRGYEQYF; CDR3nt: TGTGCCAGCAGCTTAAACCGGGACAGGGGCTACGAGCAGTACTTC
v_gene: TRBV29-1; abundance: -; j_gene: TRBJ1-2; d_gene: -; CDR3aa: CSVGTGHGYTF; CDR3nt: TGCAGCGTTGGGACGGGCCATGGCTACACCTTC
v_gene: TRBV28; abundance: -; j_gene: TRBJ2-4; d_gene: TRBD1; CDR3aa: CASSSPRTGNANIQYF; CDR3nt: TGTGCCAGCAGTTCCCCTAGGACAGGGAATGCGAACATTCAGTACTTC
v_gene: TRBV2; abundance: -; j_gene: TRBJ2-7; d_gene: TRBD2; CDR3aa: CASSERSSGRYYEQYF; CDR3nt: TGTGCCAGCAGTGAAAGGAGTAGCGGGAGGTACTACGAGCAGTACTTC